This T cell receptor beta chain was found in a study of monozygotic twins with inflammatory bowel disease (dated by TCRdb to between 2018 and 2021). About the investigation overall: In total, 28 monozygotic twin pairs made up the full study: 19 Danish pairs, all IBD-discordant, plus nine German pairs, of which four were IBD-concordant and five were IBD-discordant. Each individual had, on average, about 151 000 unique TCRalpha sequences and 181 000 unique TCRbeta sequences available for analysis. Within discordant pairs, disease-associated traits were sought mainly by comparing IBD patients with their genetically identical healthy co-twins.

Beyond this particular receptor, the publication reports: Distinction between different T cell subtypes could not be achieved in the analysis. TCRbeta repertoire diversity, by inverse Simpson index, was decreased in IBD patients compared with their healthy co-twins. Compared with healthy twins, IBD patients shared fewer clonotypes with other individuals, and the difference was most pronounced in patients with signs of disease activity. No single strong signal or clonotype linked to IBD turned up in the results, so the idea that one exists was not supported. Repertoire similarity did not differ between concordant and discordant twins, possibly due to limited statistical power. Because patients received different immunosuppressive treatments, the repertoires may have picked up extra background noise and variability between individuals.

From each donor, a roughly 2.6 ml peripheral blood sample was collected into PAXgene tubes and stored at -80 degrees C. Total RNA was isolated from whole blood with the PAXgene blood miRNA kit on an automated QIAcube, without T cell sorting. Peripheral blood from monozygotic twin pairs concordant or discordant for inflammatory bowel disease was subjected to deep TCRalpha and TCRbeta repertoire profiling with unique molecular barcoding. Smoking habits were recorded for all twin pairs, with individuals classified as current, former or never smokers. Remarks on this clonotype: It has no known antigen specificity.

Libraries were built with 5' RACE. Each TCR library was prepared from around 3,400 ng of total RNA. For each sample, cDNA was synthesized in eight separate reactions using SMARTScribe reverse transcriptase. Unique molecular identifiers containing a 6-nucleotide sample barcode were introduced through template switching during cDNA synthesis. Two nested PCRs of about 15 and 9 cycles amplified the TCRalpha and TCRbeta cDNA, and bead purification followed each PCR. Before amplification, the cDNA was treated with uracil DNA-glycosylase and purified using the QIAquick PCR purification kit. The second PCR added Illumina TruSeq-compatible adapters along with sample-specific barcodes. Library quality and concentration were checked on TapeStation and Qubit, and libraries were pooled at around 4.7 ng each. The pooled libraries were sequenced with 2 x 100 bp reads and custom sequencing primers on an Illumina HiSeq2500 single-index Rapid Run. The study's own analysis went as follows. MiGEC version 1.2.6 was used for UMI-based consensus assembly to correct PCR and sequencing errors. V(D)J alignment, clonotype assembly and CDR3 extraction were performed with MiXCR version 2.1.1. To normalise gene usage, clonotype sharing and MAIT/NKT TCR abundance, the analysis used the top 1000, 10 000 and 20 000 clonotypes per sample. Diversity was computed as the inverse Simpson index with the vegan R package after downsampling to 27 000 UMIs. Paired Mann-Whitney U tests on discordant twin pairs were used, with Benjamini-Hochberg multiple-testing correction. Each entry corresponds to one CDR3 protein sequence from reads that TCRdb reprocessed, and DNA is not given. These V and J calls rely on TCRdb rather than the paper's analysis. The data table for this sample lists around 140,000 distinct CDR3 sequences. The ten largest clones capture 2.4% of the sample.

Including the terminal cysteine and phenylalanine, the CDR3 comprises 16 residues. No DNA was logged. The germline V gene (reference sequence) specifies DFQATT as CDR1 and SNEGSKA as CDR2. This sequence originates from a human donor with ulcerative colitis or Crohn's disease, or a healthy co-twin of an affected twin (not recorded which). The material sequenced was blood. The chain uses TRBV20-1 and TRBJ2-1; the D gene TCRdb calls, TRBD2, cannot be checked with no DNA. The CDR3 reads CSARDLVEGLTYEQFF.